The 3 T cell receptor beta chains presented below share a single source sample, sequenced in a study of OX40 agonist ivuxolimab in advanced cancers. Produced via immunoSEQ multiplex PCR; TCRdb's table is partial and in-frame only. The table lists roughly 76,000 clones, more than 75% of them singletons. Sequencing was performed on CD4+ or CD8+ T cells sorted from blood, taken in a trial of the OX40 agonist ivuxolimab. Source of these receptors: an adult with an advanced solid tumor such as melanoma, head and neck, liver or kidney cancer.

This clone was observed a handful of times. The chain joins TRBV7-2 to TRBJ1-2; D is uncertain. In germline, CDR1 is SGHTA, CDR2 FQGNSA. Deletions cut 5 bases from V and 5 bases from J, with 9 bases between. The CDR3 extends over 12 amino acids. The CDR3 spells CASSLGVYGYTF. The CDR3, as DNA: TGTGCCAGCAGCCTCGGAGTTTATGGCTACACCTTC. Full variable domain (missing parts from reference TRBV7-2 and TRBJ1-2): GAGVSQSPSNKVTEKGKDVELRCDPISGHTALYWYRQSLGQGLEFLIYFQGNSAPDKSGLPSDRFSAERTGGSVSTLTIQRTQQEDSAVYLCASSLGVYGYTFGSGTRLTVV.

The chain joins TRBV10-1 to TRBJ2-3, with no clear D. The germline V gene encodes CDR1 WNHNN and CDR2 SYGVQD (reference sequence). The V and J ends lost 4 bases and 2 bases respectively, with 4 bases between them. The CDR3 is 12 residues long. The CDR3 here is CASSGYTDTQYF. CDR3 nucleotides: TGCGCCAGCAGTGGGTACACAGATACGCAGTATTTT.

This sequence joins TRBV6-1 and TRBJ2-1; 8 bases agree with TRBD2. The J segment lost 2 bases and the V segment lost 1 base, leaving 7 bases of the junction unmatched. CDR1 is MNHNS and CDR2 is SASEGT in the germline V gene. CDR3 length: 17 amino acids. CDR3 nucleotides: TGTGCCAGCAGTGAAGGTCTCGGGGGGGCCCCCTACAATGAGCAGTTCTTC. Translated: CASSEGLGGAPYNEQFF.